The text below deals with one T cell receptor beta chain. What it recognizes is unknown. This entry belongs to a study of cytomegalovirus exposure and HLA in healthy donors. Overall study findings and caveats: Sequencing depth roughly uniform across donors was assumed in presence/absence analyses.

Germline V lookup: CDR1 MGHDK, CDR2 SYGVNS. V lost 7 bases to trimming and J lost 4 bases; unmatched junction nucleotides: 7. The CDR3 length is 14 residues. It was healthy bone marrow donors who served as donors. Though probably carrying unrecorded immune exposures, donors were nominally healthy at sampling. 60 Vbeta and 13 Jbeta primers were used in PCR. Profiling relied on immunoSEQ multiplex PCR, and the TCRdb table lists in-frame clones only, not all of them. The sample comprises 120,000 or so clones, approximately 76% of which are singletons, and about 16% rests with the top ten. This sequence was found in a man in his fifties or sixties in good health and CMV-seropositive. Sequencing input: PBMCs. The chain combines TRBV25-1 with TRBJ1-2; 9 nucleotides line up with TRBD1. CDR3 sequence (DNA): TGTGCCAGCACCGAGGGGACAGGGTTCTATGGCTACACCTTC. It codes for CASTEGTGFYGYTF.